This entry lists 11 T cell receptor beta chains sequenced from one sample in a study of glioma-infiltrating T cells. The iRepertoire nested amplicon-rescue multiplex PCR amplified TCR alpha and beta CDR3s from RNA. Via MiXCR, TCRdb re-called the multiplex PCR reads, giving one row per CDR3 protein. Of 150,000 to 200,000 distinct CDR3 sequences listed, around 42% are singletons. Sequencing used glioma tissue, nonneoplastic brain tissue, or PBMCs (not recorded which). These receptors were collected from a human donor with low-grade glioma or glioblastoma, undergoing nonglioma brain surgery, or in good health (not recorded which).

This clonotype has only one observation. This clone may be a read error of a much larger clone one base away. The chain recombines TRBV19 with TRBJ1-5, with D unresolved. The CDR3 contains 11 residues. V lost 5 bases to trimming and J lost 10 bases, with 9 bases between them. Germline CDR1 is LNHDA and CDR2 is SQIVND (reference sequence). The CDR3 DNA reads as TGTGCCAGTAGTTCAGCGAAACCCCAGCATTTT. Translation gives CASSSAKPQHF.

The table lists this clonotype with a few counts. The chain combines TRBV29-1 with TRBJ1-1; 7 bases fit TRBD1. V lost 3 bases and J lost 10; bases outside the gene matches: 11. Germline lookup yields CDR1 SQVTM and CDR2 ANQGSEA. The CDR3 consists of 13 residues. The CDR3 nucleotides are TGCAGCGTTGAGGCCCACAGGGGTAGTGGAGCTTTCTTT. This encodes CSVEAHRGSGAFF.

In the case of this clonotype: One base away lies a much larger clone, so this may be a sequencing read error. This chain connects TRBV27 to TRBJ2-1; 10 positions match TRBD2. The CDR3 covers 13 residues. J gave up 14 bases and V 10 bases, and 14 bases lay outside the gene matches. Germline loops: CDR1 MNHEY, CDR2 SMNVEV (reference sequence). In DNA form, the CDR3 reads TGTGCCACTGGGCGTAAGCGGGAGGGAGAGAAGTTCTTC. Translating gives CATGRKREGEKFF.

This clonotype has only one observation. A read error may account for a junction end that differs from germline. V gene TRBV6-1 combines with J gene TRBJ2-3; 10 nucleotides align to TRBD1. Germline CDR1 MNHNS, CDR2 SASEGT. This CDR3 comprises 18 residues. This CDR3 reads CASGPSGTGEVGTDTKYF. CDR3 in DNA: TGTGCCAGCGGTCCCTCCGGGACAGGGGAGGTTGGCACAGATACGAAGTATTTT.

This clonotype was picked up many times. The CDR3 DNA is TGTGCCAGTAGTATGTTCCTGGGCAATGAGCAGTTCTTC. It specifies CASSMFLGNEQFF. This sequence joins TRBV19 and TRBJ2-1; unclear D gene. Trimming pared 3 bases from V and 6 bases from J, leaving 9 bases between. This CDR3 is built from 13 residues. Germline V CDR1 and CDR2: LNHDA, SQIVND (reference sequence).

This clonotype was recorded at least ten times. The chain uses TRBV20-1 and TRBJ1-2, with D perhaps TRBD1 (6 bases). Between the trimmed V and J ends, which lost 5 bases and 6 bases, there was a span of 19 bases. This CDR3 comprises 14 residues. Germline lookup yields CDR1 DFQATT and CDR2 SNEGSKA (reference sequence). The CDR3 DNA sequence: TGCAGTGCTCCGAGGACAGCGCACCCCGATGGCTACACCTTC. Its translation is CSAPRTAHPDGYTF.

Points on this clonotype: A much larger clone differs from this one at a single base, so this may be a read error. This CDR3 fails to terminate in the conserved phenylalanine or tryptophan, so it likely reflects a read error. This sequence joins TRBV2 and TRBJ2-7, with 7 bases lining up with TRBD1. The CDR3 has 13 residues. The trim removed 8 bases at V and 3 bases at J, leaving 7 bases unmatched. The germline CDR1 and CDR2 sequences are SNHLY and FYNNEI. Written as DNA, the CDR3 is TGTGCCAGCTTGGTAGGGGGCGGCTACGAGCAGTACTCC. Translated: CASLVGGGYEQYS.

The chain has TRBV19 and TRBJ2-1, with a possible D match to TRBD2 (5 bases). The CDR3 spans 13 residues. With 6 bases removed from V and 2 bases from J, the gap between germline ends came to 8 bases. Looked up from germline, CDR1 is LNHDA and CDR2 is SQIVND (reference sequence). CDR3 loop: CASSGEPYNEQFF. The CDR3 DNA reads TGTGCCAGTAGCGGGGAACCCTACAATGAGCAGTTCTTC. Looking up the rest from reference TRBV19 and TRBJ2-1 gives the full variable domain: DGGITQSPKYLFRKEGQNVTLSCEQNLNHDAMYWYRQDPGQGLRLIYYSQIVNDFQKGDIAEGYSVSREKKESFPLTVTSAQKNPTAFYLCASSGEPYNEQFFGPGTRLTVL.

This clonotype was recorded many times. The rearrangement joins TRBV28 to TRBJ1-5; D is possibly TRBD1 (5 bases). There are 15 residues in the CDR3. Trimming took 5 bases from V and 0 from J, leaving 11 bases between them. Per the germline V gene, CDR1 is MDHEN and CDR2 is SYDVKM. The CDR3 nucleotides are TGTGCCAGCAGTGCCGACAGCTATAGCAATCAGCCCCAGCATTTT. Translating gives CASSADSYSNQPQHF.

Comments on this clonotype: The junction does not match germline at one end; this may be a read error. This chain joins TRBV10-3 and TRBJ2-5; 8 nucleotides line up with TRBD2. From germline, CDR1 is ENHRY and CDR2 SYGVKD. The CDR3 is 15 amino acids. The DNA for the CDR3 is TGTGCCATCAGCGAAGCGGGAGCAGACCAAGAGACCCACTACTTC. Amino acids: CAISEAGADQETHYF.

Of note for this clonotype: Possible read error: a much larger clone is one base away. The chain couples TRBV28 to TRBJ2-7, with no clear D. Germline values: CDR1 MDHEN, CDR2 SYDVKM. This CDR3 is 13 amino acids long. The CDR3 protein is CASSLDPTYKQYF. CDR3 sequence (DNA): TGTGCCAGCAGCCTAGACCCAACCTACAAGCAGTACTTC.